These T cell receptor beta chains were read from a single sample in a study of blood T cells in healthy people across ages. TCRdb re-called the 5' RACE reads with MiXCR, one entry per CDR3 protein. Here the sample spans about 970,000 distinct CDR3 sequences, 51% being singletons. Sequencing was done on a sample of blood. These receptors all stem from a woman aged 55 to 70 in good health. Each CDR3 is given with its conserved first and last residue.

CDR3aa	j_gene	v_gene
CASSQTGLLPEKLFF	TRBJ1-4	TRBV4-1
CSASPLKGNTGELFF	TRBJ2-2	TRBV29-1
CASCDWTSGLYNEQFF	TRBJ2-1	TRBV2
CASSQTGGATSRETQYF	TRBJ2-5	TRBV3-1
CASLLGSYNEQFF	TRBJ2-1	TRBV7-9
CSATGLKGAQETQYF	TRBJ2-5	TRBV20-1
CASSLALRGDYGYTF	TRBJ1-2	TRBV7-2
CASSLVVSWGPPYEQYF	TRBJ2-7	TRBV7-9
CATSRPPVGNYGYTF	TRBJ1-2	TRBV15
CSVARGPYGYTF	TRBJ1-2	TRBV29-1
CASSPLALHF	TRBJ1-6	TRBV7-9
CSARSPGFNSPLHF	TRBJ1-6	TRBV20-1
CASSSPLPSADTQYF	TRBJ2-3	TRBV7-2
CASSPWGQQETQYF	-	TRBV27
CSAQLAGGSYEQYF	TRBJ2-7	TRBV20-1
CASSTRDRWDTDTQYF	TRBJ2-3	TRBV12-3/TRBV12-4
CSVEGTGDDTQYF	TRBJ2-3	TRBV29-1
CASSRFRNQPQHF	TRBJ1-5	TRBV12-3/TRBV12-4
CASSYRQGRGEKLFF	TRBJ1-4	TRBV6-5
CVSRGAGYIQYF	TRBJ2-4	TRBV3-1
CASSQERDYRPTQYF	TRBJ2-4	TRBV4-2
CASMGGTQYF	TRBJ2-5	TRBV12-5
CASSHSGTLKWDEAFF	TRBJ1-1	TRBV6-5
CSVEFTGGHYEQYF	TRBJ2-7	TRBV20-1
CASSSRDLERSLLHF	TRBJ1-6	TRBV5-1
CASRGGIDTQYF	TRBJ2-3	TRBV12-3/TRBV12-4
CASSPGAIGTDSYEQYF	TRBJ2-7	TRBV18
CASSLFGGYTF	TRBJ1-2	TRBV28
CASPRTGYEQYF	-	TRBV18
CASRTGQSTDTQYF	TRBJ2-3	TRBV12-3/TRBV12-4
CASSLDGRGYNEQFF	TRBJ2-1	TRBV7-8
CASSPRTQETQYF	TRBJ2-5	TRBV7-2
CASTRPGQGVCEQFF	TRBJ2-1	TRBV12-3/TRBV12-4
CASSGPGRTNEQFF	TRBJ2-1	TRBV9
CASSLKGNSYEQYF	TRBJ2-7	TRBV5-4
CSARDWGFRETQYF	TRBJ2-5	TRBV20-1